Sequencing of this TCR beta chain was carried out in a study of blood T cell repertoires in COVID-19. The CDR3 runs 13 residues. CDR1 ENHRY and CDR2 SYGVKD come from the germline V gene. The V end lost 3 bases, the J end lost 6 bases, and 9 bases lay between the germline ends. The repertoire was sequenced with immunoSEQ multiplex PCR; TCRdb's copy has only in-frame clones and lacks some. There are approximately 490,000 clones in the sample; less than 90% occur only once, and approximately 8% lies in the top ten. The sequencing sample was made of PBMCs or T cells enriched from blood (not recorded which). J is TRBJ2-4 and V is TRBV10-3, with a tentative D call TRBD2 (5 bases). The TCR comes from a woman aged 55-75 years who had recovered from COVID-19. DNA for the CDR3: TGTGCCATCAGTGAAACGGGGAGAAACATTCAGTACTTC. It specifies CAISETGRNIQYF.